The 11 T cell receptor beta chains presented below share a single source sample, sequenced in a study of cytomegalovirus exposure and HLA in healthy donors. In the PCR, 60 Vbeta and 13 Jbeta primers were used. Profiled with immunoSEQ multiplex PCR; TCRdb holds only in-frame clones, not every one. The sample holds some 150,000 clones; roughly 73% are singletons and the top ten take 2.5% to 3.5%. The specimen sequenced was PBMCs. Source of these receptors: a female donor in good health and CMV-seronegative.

Here the CDR3 DNA reads TGTGCCGGAAGAGCGGGGACTGGGGATACGCAGTATTTT. Translating gives CAGRAGTGDTQYF. This chain uses TRBV7-9 with TRBJ2-3; 7 bases are a match to TRBD2. Trimming at V came to 11 bases and at J to 6 bases, leaving 11 bases not matched to a gene. Germline CDR1 is SEHNR and CDR2 is FQNEAQ (reference sequence). The CDR3 extends over 13 amino acids.

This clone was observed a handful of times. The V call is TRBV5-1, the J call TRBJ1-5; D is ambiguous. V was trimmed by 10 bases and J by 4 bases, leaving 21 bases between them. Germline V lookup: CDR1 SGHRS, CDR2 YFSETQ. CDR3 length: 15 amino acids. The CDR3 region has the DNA TGCGCCGCGCTGGAAGGACTAATTCGGAATCAGCCCCAGCATTTT. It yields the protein CAALEGLIRNQPQHF.

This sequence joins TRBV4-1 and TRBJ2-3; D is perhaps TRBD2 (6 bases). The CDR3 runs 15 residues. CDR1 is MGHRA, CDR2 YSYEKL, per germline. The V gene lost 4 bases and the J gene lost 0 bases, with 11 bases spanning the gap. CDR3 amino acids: CASSPDGSSTDTQYF. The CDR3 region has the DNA TGCGCCAGCAGCCCGGACGGGAGTAGCACAGATACGCAGTATTTT.

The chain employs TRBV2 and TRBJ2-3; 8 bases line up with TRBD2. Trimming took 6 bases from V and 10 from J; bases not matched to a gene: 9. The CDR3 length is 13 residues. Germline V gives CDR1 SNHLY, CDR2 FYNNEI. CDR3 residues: CASRAGVGFAQYF. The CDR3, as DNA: TGTGCCAGCAGAGCGGGGGTTGGGTTTGCGCAGTATTTT.

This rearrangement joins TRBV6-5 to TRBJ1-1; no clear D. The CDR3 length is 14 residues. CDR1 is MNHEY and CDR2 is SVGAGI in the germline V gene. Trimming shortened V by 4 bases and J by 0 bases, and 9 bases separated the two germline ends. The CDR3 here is CASSSGGMNTEAFF. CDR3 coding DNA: TGTGCCAGCAGTTCCGGAGGCATGAACACTGAAGCTTTCTTT.

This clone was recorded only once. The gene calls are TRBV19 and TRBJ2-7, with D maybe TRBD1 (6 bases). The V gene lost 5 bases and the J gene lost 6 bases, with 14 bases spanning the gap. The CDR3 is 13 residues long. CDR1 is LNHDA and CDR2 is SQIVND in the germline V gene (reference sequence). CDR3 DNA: TGTGCCAGTAGTCCAGAAACAGGGCTCGAGCAGTACTTC. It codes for CASSPETGLEQYF.

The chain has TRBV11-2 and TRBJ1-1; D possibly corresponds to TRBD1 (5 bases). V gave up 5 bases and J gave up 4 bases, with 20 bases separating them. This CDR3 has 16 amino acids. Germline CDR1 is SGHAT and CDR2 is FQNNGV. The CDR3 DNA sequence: TGTGCCAGCAGCCGGGTGGGAAGGGGAGGAGGCACTGAAGCTTTCTTT. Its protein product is CASSRVGRGGGTEAFF.

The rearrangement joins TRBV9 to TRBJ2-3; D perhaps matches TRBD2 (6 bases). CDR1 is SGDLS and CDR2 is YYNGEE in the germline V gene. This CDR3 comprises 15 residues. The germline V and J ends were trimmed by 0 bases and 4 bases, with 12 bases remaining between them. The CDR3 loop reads CASSVERREADTQYF. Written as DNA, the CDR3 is TGTGCCAGCAGCGTAGAGAGGAGGGAGGCAGATACGCAGTATTTT. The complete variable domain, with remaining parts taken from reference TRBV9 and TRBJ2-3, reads DSGVTQTPKHLITATGQRVTLRCSPRSGDLSVYWYQQSLDQGLQFLIQYYNGEERAKGNILERFSAQQFPDLHSELNLSSLELGDSALYFCASSVERREADTQYFGPGTRLTVL.

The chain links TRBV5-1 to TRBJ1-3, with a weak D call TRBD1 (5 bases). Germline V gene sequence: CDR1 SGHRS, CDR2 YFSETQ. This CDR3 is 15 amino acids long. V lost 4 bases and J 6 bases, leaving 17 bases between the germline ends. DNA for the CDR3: TGCGCCAGCAGCGAAGGACAAGCCCCTACAAACACCATATATTTT. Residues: CASSEGQAPTNTIYF.

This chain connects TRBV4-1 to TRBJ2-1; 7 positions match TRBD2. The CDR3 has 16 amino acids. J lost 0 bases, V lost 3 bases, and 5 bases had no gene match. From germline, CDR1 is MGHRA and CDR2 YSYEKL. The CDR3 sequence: CASSHLPGGSYNEQFF. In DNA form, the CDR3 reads TGCGCCAGCAGCCACCTCCCGGGAGGCTCCTACAATGAGCAGTTCTTC.

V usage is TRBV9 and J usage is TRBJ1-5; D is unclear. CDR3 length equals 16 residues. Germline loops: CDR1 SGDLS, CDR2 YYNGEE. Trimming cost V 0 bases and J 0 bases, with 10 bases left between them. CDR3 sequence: CASSVGIANSNQPQHF. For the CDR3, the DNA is TGTGCCAGCAGCGTAGGGATAGCAAATAGCAATCAGCCCCAGCATTTT.